The present T cell receptor (beta chain) was sequenced within a study of CD8 T cells in ankylosing spondylitis. This clonotype was counted only a few times. What it binds is not known. Study-wide findings and caveats: Several highly homologous variants made up a TCR beta motif, and this motif appeared characteristic of ankylosing spondylitis blood. Reported data indicate significant enrichment of disease-linked clones within matched ankylosing spondylitis synovial fluid. Reactive arthritis synovial fluid and blood were previously reported to contain some motif variants.

The germline gives CDR1 SGHAT, CDR2 FQNNGV. Trimming stripped 5 bases from V and 4 bases from J, with 17 bases between. The CDR3 sequence is 15 residues long. Quantitative 5'-RACE was performed with molecular barcodes, and it yielded the TCR beta libraries. TCRdb analysed the 5' RACE reads with MiXCR anew, one entry per CDR3 protein. The profile shows around 120,000 distinct CDR3 sequences, nearly 25% of them singletons. V usage is TRBV11-2 and J usage is TRBJ1-2; D possibly corresponds to TRBD1 (5 bases). This receptor was taken from a male donor with ankylosing spondylitis. The sequencing sample was made of synovial fluid, either unsorted or a sorted T cell fraction (not recorded which). CDR3 in amino acids: CASSLAGVSGYGYTF. The CDR3 DNA reads as TGTGCCAGCAGCCTAGCGGGGGTCTCGGGCTATGGCTACACCTTC. The entire variable domain, with the rest obtained from reference TRBV11-2 and TRBJ1-2, is as follows: EAGVAQSPRYKIIEKRQSVAFWCNPISGHATLYWYQQILGQGPKLLIQFQNNGVVDDSQLPKDRFSAERLKGVDSTLKIQPAKLEDSAVYLCASSLAGVSGYGYTFGSGTRLTVV.